This T cell receptor beta chain is drawn from a study of control samples from healthy donors and cancer patients. This CDR3 contains 13 residues. Germline CDR1 and CDR2: LNHNV and YYDKDF (reference sequence). The V end lost 3 bases, the J end lost 1 base, and 5 bases lay between the germline ends. Repertoires were generated with immunoSEQ multiplex PCR, while TCRdb's copy carries only in-frame clones and drops some. The sample holds roughly 70,000 clones, under 90% seen once. The sequence derives from a man in his forties or fifties in good health. The sequenced material came from blood. The chain links TRBV15 to TRBJ2-3; D ambiguous. The CDR3 nucleotides read TGTGCCACCAGCAGGACTCGCACAGATACGCAGTATTTT. This codes for CATSRTRTDTQYF.